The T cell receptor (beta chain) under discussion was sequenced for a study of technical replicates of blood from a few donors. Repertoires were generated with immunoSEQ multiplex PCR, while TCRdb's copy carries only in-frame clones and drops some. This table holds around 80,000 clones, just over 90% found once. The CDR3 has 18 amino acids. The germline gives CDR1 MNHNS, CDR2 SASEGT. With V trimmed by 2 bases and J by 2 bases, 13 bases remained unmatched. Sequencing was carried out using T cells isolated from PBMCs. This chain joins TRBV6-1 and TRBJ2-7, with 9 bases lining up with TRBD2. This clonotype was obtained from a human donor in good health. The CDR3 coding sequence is TGTGCCAGCAGTGAACCTACTTCTGCTAGCGGGACACCCTACGAGCAGTACTTC. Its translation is CASSEPTSASGTPYEQYF.